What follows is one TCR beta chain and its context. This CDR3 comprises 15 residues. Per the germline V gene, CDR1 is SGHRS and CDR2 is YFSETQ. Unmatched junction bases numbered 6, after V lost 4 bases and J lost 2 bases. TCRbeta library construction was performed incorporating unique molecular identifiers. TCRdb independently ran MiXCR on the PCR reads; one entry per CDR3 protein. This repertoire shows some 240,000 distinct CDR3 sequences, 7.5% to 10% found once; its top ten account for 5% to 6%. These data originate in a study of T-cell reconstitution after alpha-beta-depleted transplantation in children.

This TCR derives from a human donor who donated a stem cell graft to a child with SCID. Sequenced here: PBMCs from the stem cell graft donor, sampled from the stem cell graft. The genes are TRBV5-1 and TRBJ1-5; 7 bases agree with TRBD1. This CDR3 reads CASSGDSGGNQPQHF. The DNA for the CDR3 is TGCGCCAGCAGCGGGGACAGCGGGGGCAATCAGCCCCAGCATTTT. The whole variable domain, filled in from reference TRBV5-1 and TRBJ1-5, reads KAGVTQTPRYLIKTRGQQVTLSCSPISGHRSVSWYQQTPGQGLQFLFEYFSETQRNKGNFPGRFSGRQFSNSRSEMNVSTLELGDSALYLCASSGDSGGNQPQHFGDGTRLSIL.